This entry features one TCR beta chain sequence. The target antigen is unknown. Some clones are missing from TCRdb's copy, which holds only in-frame ones; the method was immunoSEQ multiplex PCR. The sample records some 400,000 clones, about nine tenths being singletons. Germline trimming cut 7 bases from V and 3 bases from J; bases unmatched to any gene: 7. The CDR3 is 15 amino acids. Germline values: CDR1 KGHDR, CDR2 SFDVKD. This sample was included in a study of Ad26.COV2.S vaccination and SARS-CoV-2 variants. Study at large: Donor got 5x10^10 or 1x10^11 viral particles of Ad26.COV2.S. Study results and limitations: Responses of T cells in total may have been underestimated by the TCR breadth and depth analyses. A substantial breadth of spike-specific CD8+ and CD4+ T cell responses after vaccination has been reported. People who got the vaccine had more spike-specific TCR breadth than people who got placebo.

The treatment denotes: around 19 received Ad26.COV2.S at low or high dose, single or two shots; about 5 received placebo; per-sample allocation not given. Collection of the samples took place on day 63 after the first injection of vaccine or placebo. The chain has TRBV24-1 and TRBJ2-2; TRBD1 aligns across 7 bases. The sequence was collected from a person between 18 and 59 years old who received the Ad26.COV2.S COVID-19 vaccine or a placebo. Sequencing used peripheral blood, obtained in a trial of Ad26.COV2.S vaccine versus placebo. The CDR3 reads CATSHGDSYTGELFF. CDR3 bases: TGTGCCACCAGCCATGGGGACAGCTACACCGGGGAGCTGTTTTTT.